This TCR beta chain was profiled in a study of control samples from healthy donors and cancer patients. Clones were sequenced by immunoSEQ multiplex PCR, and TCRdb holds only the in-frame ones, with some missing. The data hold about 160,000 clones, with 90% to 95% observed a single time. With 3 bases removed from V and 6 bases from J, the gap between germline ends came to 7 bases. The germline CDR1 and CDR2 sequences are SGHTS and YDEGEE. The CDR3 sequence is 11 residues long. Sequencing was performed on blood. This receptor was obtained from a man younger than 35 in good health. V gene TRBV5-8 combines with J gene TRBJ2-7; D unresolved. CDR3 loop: CASSWPGEQYF. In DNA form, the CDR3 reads TGTGCCAGCAGCTGGCCGGGCGAGCAGTACTTC.